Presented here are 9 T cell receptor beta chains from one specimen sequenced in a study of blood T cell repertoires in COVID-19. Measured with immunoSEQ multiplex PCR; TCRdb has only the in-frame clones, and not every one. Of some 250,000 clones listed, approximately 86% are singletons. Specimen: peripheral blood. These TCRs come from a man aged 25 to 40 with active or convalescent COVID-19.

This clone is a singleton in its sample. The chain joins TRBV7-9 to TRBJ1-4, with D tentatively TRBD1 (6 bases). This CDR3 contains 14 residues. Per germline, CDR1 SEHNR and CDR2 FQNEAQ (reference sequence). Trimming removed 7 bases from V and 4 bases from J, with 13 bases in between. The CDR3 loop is CASTRTADNEKLFF. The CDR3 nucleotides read TGTGCCAGCACCCGGACAGCAGATAATGAAAAACTGTTTTTT.

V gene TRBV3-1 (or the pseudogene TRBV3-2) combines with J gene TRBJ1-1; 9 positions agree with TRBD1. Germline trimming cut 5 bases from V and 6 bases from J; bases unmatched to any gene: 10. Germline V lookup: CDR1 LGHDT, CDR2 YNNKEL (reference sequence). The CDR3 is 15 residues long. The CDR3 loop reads CASSKGRDRDPEAFF. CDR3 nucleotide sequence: TGTGCCAGCAGCAAAGGAAGGGACAGGGACCCTGAAGCTTTCTTT.

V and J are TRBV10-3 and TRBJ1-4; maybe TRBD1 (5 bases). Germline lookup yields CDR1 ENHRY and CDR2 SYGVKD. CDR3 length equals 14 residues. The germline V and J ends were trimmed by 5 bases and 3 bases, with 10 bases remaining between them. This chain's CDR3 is CAISPGGSNEKLFF. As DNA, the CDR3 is TGTGCCATCAGTCCGGGGGGGTCTAATGAAAAACTGTTTTTT.

The CDR3 spells CASSFSGGNEQYF. In nucleotides, the CDR3 is TGTGCCAGCAGCTTTAGCGGGGGCAACGAGCAGTACTTC. The chain couples TRBV11-3 to TRBJ2-7; TRBD2 matches 9 bases. The CDR3 has 13 amino acids. Trimming removed 3 bases from V and 5 bases from J; junction bases left unmatched: 2. Germline CDR1 and CDR2: SGHNT and YENEEA.

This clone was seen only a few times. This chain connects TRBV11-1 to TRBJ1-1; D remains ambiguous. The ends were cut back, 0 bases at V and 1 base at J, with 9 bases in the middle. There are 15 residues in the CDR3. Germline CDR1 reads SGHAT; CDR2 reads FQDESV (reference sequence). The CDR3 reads CASSLASSGNTEAFF. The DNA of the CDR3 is TGTGCCAGCAGCTTAGCTTCGTCCGGGAACACTGAAGCTTTCTTT.

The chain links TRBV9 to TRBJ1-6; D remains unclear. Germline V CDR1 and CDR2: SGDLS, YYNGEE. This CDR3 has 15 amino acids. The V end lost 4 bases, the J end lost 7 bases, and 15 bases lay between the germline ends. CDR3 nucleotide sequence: TGTGCCAGCAGCCCAGGCCCCCGTTGGAATTCACCCCTCCACTTT. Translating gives CASSPGPRWNSPLHF.

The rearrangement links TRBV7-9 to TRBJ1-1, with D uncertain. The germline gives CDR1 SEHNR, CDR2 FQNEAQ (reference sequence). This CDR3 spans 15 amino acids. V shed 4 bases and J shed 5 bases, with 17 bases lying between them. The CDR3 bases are TGTGCCAGCAGCTCACCGCCGGAGCGGGGTACTGAAGCTTTCTTT. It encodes CASSSPPERGTEAFF.

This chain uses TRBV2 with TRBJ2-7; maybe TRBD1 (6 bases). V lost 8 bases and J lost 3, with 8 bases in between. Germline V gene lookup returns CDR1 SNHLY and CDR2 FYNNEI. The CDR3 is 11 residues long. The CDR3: CASDRYYEQYF. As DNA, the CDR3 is TGTGCCAGCGACAGGTACTACGAGCAGTACTTC.

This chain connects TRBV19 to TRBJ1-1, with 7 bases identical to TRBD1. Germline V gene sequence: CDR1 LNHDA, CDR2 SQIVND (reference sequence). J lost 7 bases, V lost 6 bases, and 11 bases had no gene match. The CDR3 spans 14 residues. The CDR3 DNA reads TGTGCCAGTAGCCAACTCCGGGACAGCCATGAAGCTTTCTTT. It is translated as CASSQLRDSHEAFF.